Listed below are T cell receptor beta chains from one sample, sequenced in a study of shared T cell receptors in the human thymus. Profiling relied on immunoSEQ multiplex PCR, and the TCRdb table lists in-frame clones only, not all of them. Of under 850,000 clones listed, more than 75% are singletons. This sample also appeared in a second study, on human thymus T cells.

What was sequenced was thymocytes. These TCRs come from a boy under three years old with a congenital heart defect. Each CDR3 is given without its conserved first and last residue. Each record gives: V gene, CDR3 protein.

TRBV5-6	ASSLRDRDHEQY
TRBV19	ASSIGAGVGQPQH
TRBV6-5	ASRVDRSSYEQY
TRBV4-3	ASSPRREGTSGAF
TRBV5-3	ARSLYSREAAYNEQF
TRBV11-3	ASSPQGLSSSYNEQF
TRBV12-5	ASGEGLAGRKIVADTQY
TRBV4-2	ASSQAGSNYGYT
TRBV7-3	ASSPLGASNEQF
TRBV11-2	ASSSTSGRTDTQY
TRBV5-8	ASSRRDREGTQY
TRBV30	AWSVQGNTIY
TRBV14	ASSPTPYEQY
TRBV7-2	ASSLGLGTSGNPYEQY
TRBV5-1	ASSARTASNEKLF
TRBV5-4	ASRGGVGTDTQY
TRBV19	ASSVRRGSDYGYT
TRBV30	AWMGDRAGEQY
TRBV10-3	AIRTTDSNYGYT
TRBV29-1	SGRGGQGALERETQY
TRBV27	ASSRTGADTQY
TRBV19	ASSTPGGSNQPQH
TRBV6-1	ASSEGRTGDLYSNQPQH
TRBV7-4	ASSLPTEREEQF
TRBV28	ASSRAPTSGKGYNEQF
TRBV14	ASSQVQNSPLH
TRBV27	ASSFGRQGQNTEAF
TRBV12-5	ASGFPRGSSYEQY
TRBV25-1	ASSERGDIYEQY